This T cell receptor (beta chain) appears in the sequencing data of a study of blood T cell repertoires in COVID-19. Study-level information: PBMCs, B-cell-depleted T cells, or T cells were the source of the cDNA or gDNA that made up the material.

Under the authors' procedure: Amplified reference gene primers provided the basis for estimating nucleated cell counts. Here immunoSEQ multiplex PCR was the method, and the copy in TCRdb shows in-frame clones only, minus some. V and J calls and clone size are given by that table; D and trimming were obtained from the DNA. The profile shows approximately 100,000 clones, just over 90% of them singletons. The CDR3 is 13 residues long. Trimming removed 2 bases from V and 5 bases from J, with 6 bases in between. The germline V gene encodes CDR1 MNHEY and CDR2 SMNVEV (reference sequence). This clonotype was sampled from a man aged 55 to 70 with acute or convalescent COVID-19. The chain links TRBV27 to TRBJ2-2; D is ambiguous. Sequenced sample: peripheral blood. CDR3 sequence (DNA): TGTGCCAGCAGTTTAGAGGTGACCGGGGAGCTGTTTTTT. This gives the protein CASSLEVTGELFF.